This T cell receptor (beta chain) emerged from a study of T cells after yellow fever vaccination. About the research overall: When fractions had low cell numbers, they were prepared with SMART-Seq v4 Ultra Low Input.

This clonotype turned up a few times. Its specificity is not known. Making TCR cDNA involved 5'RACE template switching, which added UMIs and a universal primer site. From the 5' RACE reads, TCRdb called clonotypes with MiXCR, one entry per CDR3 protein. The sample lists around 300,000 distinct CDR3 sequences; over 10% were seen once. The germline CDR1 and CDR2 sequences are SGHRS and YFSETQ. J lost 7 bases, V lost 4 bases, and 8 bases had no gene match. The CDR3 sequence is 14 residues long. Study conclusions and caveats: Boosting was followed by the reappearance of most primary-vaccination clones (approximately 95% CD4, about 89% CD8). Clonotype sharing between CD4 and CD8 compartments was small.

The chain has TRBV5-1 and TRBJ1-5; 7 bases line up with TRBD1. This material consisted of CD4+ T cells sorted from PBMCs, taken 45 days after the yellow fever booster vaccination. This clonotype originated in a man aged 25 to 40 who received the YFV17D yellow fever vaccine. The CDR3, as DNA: TGCGCCAGCAGCCCGGAGGGGGCTGGGCAGCCCCAGCATTTT. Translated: CASSPEGAGQPQHF. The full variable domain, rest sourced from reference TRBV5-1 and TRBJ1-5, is KAGVTQTPRYLIKTRGQQVTLSCSPISGHRSVSWYQQTPGQGLQFLFEYFSETQRNKGNFPGRFSGRQFSNSRSEMNVSTLELGDSALYLCASSPEGAGQPQHFGDGTRLSIL.